Detailed here is one T cell receptor beta chain. This clonotype was seen at least ten times. The specificity of this receptor is unknown. It has no much larger one-base neighbor in the sample; base qualities were not kept. The data originate from a study of Graves' ophthalmopathy and Graves' hyperthyroidism (dated by TCRdb to 2017 to 2018). Context from the whole study: Peripheral blood was collected at initial diagnosis, before any treatment. In total, 135 blood samples were TCR-sequenced: some 40 ophthalmopathy, some 75 hyperthyroidism and roughly 17 hyperthyroidism-to-ophthalmopathy patients. The study used signatures of the TCR beta repertoire to tell Graves' ophthalmopathy apart from Graves' hyperthyroidism and to predict which patients would progress to ophthalmopathy. An independent validation cohort was composed of some 19 hyperthyroidism patients and approximately 15 patients who later progressed from hyperthyroidism to ophthalmopathy. Following sample collection, hyperthyroidism patients were given methimazole at a starting dose of 30 mg daily, and ophthalmopathy patients were given high-dose intravenous methylprednisolone. In five to seven hyperthyroidism patients, T-cell repertoires of thyroid tissue and blood were compared. A discovery set of more than 90 patients (43 ophthalmopathy, 60 or so stable hyperthyroidism) was enrolled to explore V-J signatures distinguishing ophthalmopathy from hyperthyroidism. General conclusions and limits of the study: Most of the expanded thyroid clonotypes with a frequency above 0.001 were also detected in blood, and it was suggested that the thyroid immune response may be reflected by blood repertoires. In validation, the model predicted ophthalmopathy progression with roughly 68% sensitivity and around 72% specificity; roughly eleven predicted patients were CT-confirmed with GO in a median of about 7.1 months. Sample size was not statistically predetermined, and group allocation was not concealed from the investigators. In cross-validation, the 13-signature model distinguished ophthalmopathy from stable hyperthyroidism with 85% to 90% sensitivity and about 84% specificity, and in the test set the corresponding values were 80% and 75%.

The CDR3 spans 16 residues, from the cysteine through the phenylalanine. The only DNA kept is the CDR3, 48 bases in frame from the first base. V has 1 base trimmed and J has 3 bases trimmed; junction bases matching no gene number 8. CDR1 SQVTM and CDR2 ANQGSEA are derived from the germline V gene. Patients with ophthalmopathy had moderately to severely active disease, with a Clinical Activity Score of 3 or more, a NOSPECS grade of 4 or more, and a disease duration of less than 3 months. Patients with other autoimmune diseases, uncontrolled infections, pregnancy or lactation were excluded from the study. Diagnosis relied on clinical symptoms, serum thyroxine, TRAb, thyroid ultrasound and orbital computed tomography. Ficoll-Paque density gradient centrifugation was used to isolate PBMCs from approximately 11 ml of fresh peripheral blood. Trizol reagent was used to extract the total RNA, and its quality was then checked on an Agilent 2100 Bioanalyzer.

For repertoire sequencing, TCR beta CDR3 regions were amplified from RNA transcripts. The first round of RT-PCR was done with HTBI primers and the Qiagen OneStep RT-PCR kit, and was followed by a second round of multiplex PCR, then size selection and purification. Sequencing of the libraries was carried out on an Illumina HiSeq2000 in paired-end mode with 100 bp reads. The study's own analysis went as follows. Reads were processed with SOAPnuke, discarding reads with adapters, uncalled bases, mean Phred below 15, or no exact constant-primer or identifier match. COPE v1.2.5 was used to merge the high-quality paired reads. Each unique nucleotide sequence was treated as a clonotype, and MiTCR v1.1 was used to align the clonotypes to the IMGT TRB V, D and J references. The analysis was limited to V-J combinations with a frequency above 0.0001, which together covered over 98% of repertoires. For each V-J combination, a TCR clonal expansion and chaos score was defined as F50 clonal expansion divided by the chaos observed in the TCRdist matrix. Features were reduced by Welch's t-statistics and random forest to more than 10 V-J combinations, which fed a naive Bayes classifier. Thyroid-blood repertoire similarity was quantified with the Morisita-Horn index. The public reads were reanalyzed by TCRdb: fastp trimming at Q25, MiXCR alignment, in-frame beta chains only. Records with the same CDR3 protein are collapsed into one entry carrying the most frequent genes and DNA. The V and J calls follow TCRdb's processing rather than the paper's. The sample profile shows approximately 700,000 distinct CDR3 sequences; around 40% of them were found once. 44% of the sample lies in the top ten.

Sequencing was performed on peripheral blood. This chain is built from TRBV29-1 and TRBJ1-3, with 8 bases matching TRBD1. The sequence derives from an adult man with Graves' ophthalmopathy. The nucleotide sequence is given as TGCAGCGTTGAAGTACTCGGACAGGGCATTGGAAACACCATATATTTT. Translated, this gives CSVEVLGQGIGNTIYF.